This entry lists 30 T cell receptor beta chains sequenced from one sample in a study of T cells in localized non-small cell lung cancer. Clones were sequenced by immunoSEQ multiplex PCR, and TCRdb holds only the in-frame ones, with some missing. The top ten hold 21% of the sample, which has 60,000 to 85,000 clones, less than 90% seen once. The sequencing here drew on peripheral blood, taken before any cancer treatment. The receptors come from a male donor aged 60 or over with stage III squamous cell lung carcinoma.

The chain has TRBV18 and TRBJ1-4; 8 bases line up with TRBD1. Trimming removed 3 bases from V and 6 bases from J; junction bases left unmatched: 6. CDR1 is KGHSH, CDR2 LQKENI, per germline. The CDR3 has 15 amino acids. This chain's CDR3 is CASSPTGQGYEKLFF. The CDR3 nucleotides are TGTGCCAGCTCACCGACAGGACAGGGTTATGAAAAACTGTTTTTT.

J is TRBJ1-3 and V is TRBV7-6; the match to TRBD1 covers 12 bases. The CDR3 totals 18 residues. Germline lookup yields CDR1 SGHVS and CDR2 FNYEAQ. V was clipped by 3 bases and J by 2 bases; unmatched bases: 8. The DNA for the CDR3 is TGTGCCAGCAGCTTCGGGACAGGGGGCGCGGGAGCTGGAAACACCATATATTTT. Translated: CASSFGTGGAGAGNTIYF.

The chain uses TRBV19 and TRBJ1-5; D is uncertain. Trimming pared 5 bases from V and 6 bases from J, leaving 8 bases between. The CDR3 covers 12 residues. In germline, CDR1 is LNHDA, CDR2 SQIVND (reference sequence). This chain's CDR3 is CASSPTFQPQHF. CDR3 bases: TGTGCCAGTAGTCCGACGTTTCAGCCCCAGCATTTT.

The genes are TRBV19 and TRBJ1-5, with a tentative D call TRBD1 (5 bases). The CDR3 consists of 13 residues. The germline gives CDR1 LNHDA, CDR2 SQIVND (reference sequence). V lost 1 base to trimming and J lost 6 bases, with 7 bases between them. The CDR3 sequence is CASSIGGSQPQHF. The CDR3 DNA reads TGTGCCAGTAGTATAGGGGGGAGTCAGCCCCAGCATTTT.

V and J are TRBV18 and TRBJ2-6, with 10 bases that match TRBD1. The CDR3 has 18 amino acids. The J segment lost 1 base and the V segment lost 1 base, leaving 4 bases of the junction unmatched. Germline CDR1 reads KGHSH; CDR2 reads LQKENI. The CDR3 DNA reads TGTGCCAGCTCACCACGGACAGGGGGTGGGTCTGGGGCCAACGTCCTGACTTTC. Amino acids: CASSPRTGGGSGANVLTF.

The chain has TRBV4-2 and TRBJ2-7, with D tentatively TRBD2 (6 bases). The CDR3 totals 15 residues. V gave up 0 bases and J gave up 1 base, with 10 bases separating them. Germline CDR1 and CDR2: LGHNA and YNFKEQ. This CDR3 reads CASSQDGAGSYEQYF. CDR3 nucleotides: TGTGCCAGCAGCCAAGATGGGGCGGGATCCTACGAGCAGTACTTC.

This chain connects TRBV5-1 to TRBJ1-4; 8 nucleotides line up with TRBD1. CDR3 size: 16 residues. Unmatched junction bases numbered 13, after V lost 4 bases and J lost 8 bases. Germline V gene lookup returns CDR1 SGHRS and CDR2 YFSETQ. CDR3 in amino acids: CASSPGQGSLVEKLFF. CDR3 coding DNA: TGCGCCAGCAGCCCCGGACAGGGCTCCCTGGTAGAAAAACTGTTTTTT.

The chain is built from TRBV2 and TRBJ1-3; a weak D match, TRBD1 (5 bases). This CDR3 comprises 16 residues. CDR1 SNHLY and CDR2 FYNNEI come from the germline V gene. V was clipped by 2 bases and J by 1 base, with 12 bases between them. CDR3 region: CASSEQGPGSGNTIYF. CDR3 coding DNA: TGTGCCAGCAGTGAACAGGGTCCTGGATCTGGAAACACCATATATTTT.

V gene TRBV28 combines with J gene TRBJ2-5; D gene uncertain. From germline, CDR1 is MDHEN and CDR2 SYDVKM. Trimming shortened V by 2 bases and J by 2 bases, and 0 bases separated the two germline ends. The CDR3 extends over 11 amino acids. The CDR3 DNA sequence: TGTGCCAGCAGTTTACAAGAGACCCAGTACTTC. Residues: CASSLQETQYF.

This clone was recorded once. The V gene is TRBV5-1, the J gene TRBJ1-4, with a weak D call TRBD1 (6 bases). Looked up from germline, CDR1 is SGHRS and CDR2 is YFSETQ. There are 14 residues in the CDR3. V was shortened by 0 bases and J by 7 bases, with 10 bases between the two germline ends. CDR3 in DNA: TGCGCCAGCAGCTTGGCAGGGGTTGGTGAAAAACTGTTTTTT. The encoded protein is CASSLAGVGEKLFF.

The chain has TRBV7-2 and TRBJ2-3; no firm D call. Germline assignment: CDR1 SGHTA and CDR2 FQGNSA. V gave up 4 bases and J gave up 6 bases, with 14 bases separating them. The CDR3 covers 14 residues. The CDR3 nucleotides are TGTGCCAGCAGCTACGTTGAGACCCAGGATACGCAGTATTTT. Its translation is CASSYVETQDTQYF.

The chain recombines TRBV6-7 with TRBJ1-5; TRBD1 might be the D (5 bases). TRBV6-7 carries the ORF label, with uncertain function. Trimming cost V 7 bases and J 11 bases, with 12 bases left between them. CDR3 length: 11 residues. CDR3: CASTRGGTQHF. The CDR3 bases are TGTGCCAGCACCCGGGGGGGGACCCAGCATTTT.

V and J are TRBV7-2 and TRBJ1-4; the D is unclear. Germline-derived CDR1 and CDR2 are SGHTA and FQGNSA. The CDR3 runs 14 residues. V was pared by 1 base and J by 0 bases, with 3 bases between. The CDR3 DNA reads TGTGCCAGCAGCTTAGGTCCAACTAATGAAAAACTGTTTTTT. This translates into CASSLGPTNEKLFF. Based on the CDR3 plus reference TRBV7-2 and TRBJ1-4, the full variable domain is GAGVSQSPSNKVTEKGKDVELRCDPISGHTALYWYRQSLGQGLEFLIYFQGNSAPDKSGLPSDRFSAERTGGSVSTLTIQRTQQEDSAVYLCASSLGPTNEKLFFGSGTQLSVL.

This clone came up a few times. The rearrangement uses TRBV4-1 and TRBJ1-2; D remains ambiguous. This CDR3 contains 14 residues. Germline V gives CDR1 MGHRA, CDR2 YSYEKL. V was shortened by 4 bases and J by 4 bases, with 13 bases between the two germline ends. CDR3 protein: CASSPSGISYGYTF. In nucleotides, the CDR3 is TGCGCCAGCAGCCCCAGCGGGATTTCCTATGGCTACACCTTC.

V gene TRBV7-2 combines with J gene TRBJ2-5, with D tentatively TRBD1 (6 bases). The CDR3 is 15 amino acids. V was shortened by 5 bases and J by 2 bases, with 15 bases between the two germline ends. Germline values: CDR1 SGHTA, CDR2 FQGNSA. Here the CDR3 reads CASSRDLGQQETQYF. DNA for the CDR3: TGTGCCAGCAGCCGGGACCTGGGACAACAAGAGACCCAGTACTTC. Full variable domain (remainder filled in from reference TRBV7-2 and TRBJ2-5): GAGVSQSPSNKVTEKGKDVELRCDPISGHTALYWYRQSLGQGLEFLIYFQGNSAPDKSGLPSDRFSAERTGGSVSTLTIQRTQQEDSAVYLCASSRDLGQQETQYFGPGTRLLVL.

The genes are TRBV5-5 and TRBJ1-4, with no clear D. The CDR3 is 14 amino acids. Looked up from germline, CDR1 is SGHKS and CDR2 is YYEKEE (reference sequence). Trimming took off 2 bases at V and 5 bases at J, with 10 bases between the two ends. The CDR3 nucleotides are TGTGCCAGCAGCTTATTGACAAGCAATGAAAAACTGTTTTTT. It encodes CASSLLTSNEKLFF.

V usage is TRBV11-2 and J usage is TRBJ2-4; D remains ambiguous. Germline lookup yields CDR1 SGHAT and CDR2 FQNNGV. The ends were cut back, 5 bases at V and 0 bases at J, with 11 bases in the middle. CDR3 size: 15 residues. The CDR3 spells CASSSPTVAKNIQYF. CDR3 DNA sequence: TGTGCCAGCAGCAGCCCTACAGTAGCCAAAAACATTCAGTACTTC.

The chain couples TRBV7-2 to TRBJ1-2; D is uncertain. Germline loops: CDR1 SGHTA, CDR2 FQGNSA. Trimming pared 2 bases from V and 5 bases from J, leaving 21 bases between. This CDR3 has 17 residues. The CDR3 here is CASSLPNTPSQSYGYTF. Written as DNA, the CDR3 is TGTGCCAGCAGCTTACCCAATACTCCGAGTCAAAGTTATGGCTACACCTTC.

This clone was observed a few times. The CDR3 protein is CASTPPAGWGKTYGYTF. The DNA of the CDR3 is TGTGCCAGCACCCCCCCGGCAGGTTGGGGCAAAACCTATGGCTACACCTTC. This rearrangement joins TRBV7-2 to TRBJ1-2; a possible D gene is TRBD1 (5 bases). CDR1 is SGHTA, CDR2 FQGNSA, per germline. The CDR3 has 17 residues. V lost 7 bases, J lost 4 bases, and 25 bases lay in between.

This clone was observed a single time. The chain joins TRBV6-1 to TRBJ1-1, with TRBD1 identical over 9 bases. The CDR3 is 15 amino acids. Germline V lookup: CDR1 MNHNS, CDR2 SASEGT. Losses at the gene ends were 6 bases for V and 1 base for J; bases not matched to a gene: 6. CDR3 bases: TGTGCCAGCAGGGGGGACAGGGTAGGGAACACTGAAGCTTTCTTT. As protein: CASRGDRVGNTEAFF.

This rearrangement joins TRBV7-2 to TRBJ2-3, with D possibly matching TRBD2 (5 bases). Germline V lookup: CDR1 SGHTA, CDR2 FQGNSA. V dropped 0 bases and J dropped 1 base, with 8 bases sitting between them. The CDR3 totals 15 residues. The DNA of the CDR3 is TGTGCCAGCAGCTTAGCCGTTAGCGGCACAGATACGCAGTATTTT. Translation gives CASSLAVSGTDTQYF. Filled out from reference TRBV7-2 and TRBJ2-3, the complete variable domain reads GAGVSQSPSNKVTEKGKDVELRCDPISGHTALYWYRQSLGQGLEFLIYFQGNSAPDKSGLPSDRFSAERTGGSVSTLTIQRTQQEDSAVYLCASSLAVSGTDTQYFGPGTRLTVL.

The rearrangement uses TRBV10-1 and TRBJ1-5; D remains unclear. CDR3 length: 12 residues. Germline assignment: CDR1 WNHNN and CDR2 SYGVQD (reference sequence). V lost 3 bases and J lost 9, with 9 bases in between. The CDR3 DNA reads as TGCGCCAGCAGTGAAACCGCGGGGCCCCAGCATTTT. Amino acid sequence: CASSETAGPQHF.

The chain links TRBV7-8 to TRBJ1-4, with D unresolved. CDR1 is SGHVS and CDR2 is FQNEAQ in the germline V gene. The CDR3 length is 15 residues. Trimming shortened V by 2 bases and J by 6 bases, and 13 bases separated the two germline ends. The chain's CDR3 is CASSLRGLVDEKLFF. The CDR3, as DNA: TGTGCCAGCAGCTTACGGGGTTTGGTGGATGAAAAACTGTTTTTT.

In DNA form, the CDR3 reads TGCGCCAGCAGCGGTAAGGAGCTAGCGGGTCGGGGTGAGCAGTTCTTC. This encodes CASSGKELAGRGEQFF. The rearrangement joins TRBV4-1 to TRBJ2-1; 8 bases are a match to TRBD2. With V trimmed by 5 bases and J by 9 bases, 15 bases remained unmatched. The CDR3 spans 16 residues. Germline CDR1 is MGHRA and CDR2 is YSYEKL.

Concerning this clone itself: The same CDR3 is also encoded by other DNA sequences in this sample. The chain employs TRBV7-2 and TRBJ1-5; tentatively, D is TRBD1 (6 bases). This CDR3 comprises 15 residues. Germline V gene lookup returns CDR1 SGHTA and CDR2 FQGNSA. V shed 8 bases and J shed 0 bases, with 14 bases lying between them. DNA for the CDR3: TGTGCCAGCTCCTCCAAGGGGGGTAGCAATCAGCCCCAGCATTTT. Translated: CASSSKGGSNQPQHF.

This chain uses TRBV19 with TRBJ1-5; D might be TRBD1 (6 bases). Germline CDR1 is LNHDA and CDR2 is SQIVND (reference sequence). The length of the CDR3 is 15 residues. The V end was cut by 5 bases, the J end by 3 bases, with 14 bases between. CDR3 region: CASSSRGSTNQPQHF. The CDR3 bases are TGTGCCAGTAGTTCCAGGGGTAGTACCAATCAGCCCCAGCATTTT.

The chain recombines TRBV11-2 with TRBJ2-2, with TRBD1 identical over 10 bases. The V gene's germline CDR1 is SGHAT and CDR2 FQNNGV. The V and J ends lost 6 bases and 0 bases, in that order; junction bases with no gene match: 7. The CDR3 consists of 17 residues. The CDR3 sequence: CASRPTGTGANTGELFF. CDR3 nucleotides: TGTGCCAGCAGGCCTACCGGGACAGGGGCGAACACCGGGGAGCTGTTTTTT. The complete variable domain, with remaining parts taken from reference TRBV11-2 and TRBJ2-2, reads EAGVAQSPRYKIIEKRQSVAFWCNPISGHATLYWYQQILGQGPKLLIQFQNNGVVDDSQLPKDRFSAERLKGVDSTLKIQPAKLEDSAVYLCASRPTGTGANTGELFFGEGSRLTVL.

The chain joins TRBV19 to TRBJ1-2, with 10 bases aligning to TRBD1. This CDR3 contains 15 residues. From germline, CDR1 is LNHDA and CDR2 SQIVND (reference sequence). The ends lost 9 bases at V and 0 bases at J; junction bases unmatched: 7. CDR3 loop: CASDRGRETNYGYTF. CDR3 in DNA: TGTGCCAGCGACAGGGGGCGAGAAACTAACTATGGCTACACCTTC.

The chain employs TRBV5-6 and TRBJ2-3; D may be TRBD1 or TRBD2 (5 bases each). V was clipped by 4 bases and J by 0 bases, with 15 bases between them. The germline V gene has CDR1 SGHDT and CDR2 YYEEEE. The CDR3 length is 16 residues. The DNA for the CDR3 is TGTGCCAGCAGCCCCTGGGGGATGGGGAGCACAGATACGCAGTATTTT. Protein product: CASSPWGMGSTDTQYF.

V usage is TRBV21-1 and J usage is TRBJ2-7; the table's TRBD2 call for D was not verified on the DNA. TRBV21-1 is shown as a pseudogene. The CDR3 totals 13 residues. CDR3 DNA sequence: TGTGCCAGCAGCGAGCGGGGGGGCTTCAAGCAGTACGTC. Translated: CASSERGGFKQYV.